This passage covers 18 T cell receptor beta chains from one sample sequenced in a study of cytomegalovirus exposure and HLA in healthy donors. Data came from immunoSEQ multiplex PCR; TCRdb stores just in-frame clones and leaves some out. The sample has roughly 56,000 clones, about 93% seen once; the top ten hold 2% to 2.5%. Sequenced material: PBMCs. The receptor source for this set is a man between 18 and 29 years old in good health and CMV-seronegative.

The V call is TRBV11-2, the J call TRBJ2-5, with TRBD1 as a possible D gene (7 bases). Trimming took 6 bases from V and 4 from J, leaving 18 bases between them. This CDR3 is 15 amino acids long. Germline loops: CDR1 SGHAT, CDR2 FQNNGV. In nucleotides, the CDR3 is TGTGCCAGCAGAAAGGCAGGGGGGATTTTAGAGACCCAGTACTTC. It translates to CASRKAGGILETQYF.

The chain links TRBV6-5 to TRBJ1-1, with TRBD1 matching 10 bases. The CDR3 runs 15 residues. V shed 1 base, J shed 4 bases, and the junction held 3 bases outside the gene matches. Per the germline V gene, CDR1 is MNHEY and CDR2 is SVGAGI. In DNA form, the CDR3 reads TGTGCCAGCAGTTACTGGACAGGGGGAATCACTGAAGCTTTCTTT. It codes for CASSYWTGGITEAFF.

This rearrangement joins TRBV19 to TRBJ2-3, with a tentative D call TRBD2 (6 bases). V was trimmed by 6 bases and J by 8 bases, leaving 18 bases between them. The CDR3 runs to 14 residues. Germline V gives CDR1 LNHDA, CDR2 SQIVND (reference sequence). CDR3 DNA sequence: TGTGCCAGTAGCATTAGCGGACCCTCCCGTACGCAGTATTTT. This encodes CASSISGPSRTQYF.

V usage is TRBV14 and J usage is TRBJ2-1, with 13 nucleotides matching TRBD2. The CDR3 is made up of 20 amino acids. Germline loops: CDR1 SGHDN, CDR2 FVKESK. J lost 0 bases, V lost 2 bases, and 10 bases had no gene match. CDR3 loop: CASSQKQGLAGFSSYNEQFF. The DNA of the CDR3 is TGTGCCAGCAGCCAAAAGCAGGGACTAGCGGGATTTAGCTCCTACAATGAGCAGTTCTTC.

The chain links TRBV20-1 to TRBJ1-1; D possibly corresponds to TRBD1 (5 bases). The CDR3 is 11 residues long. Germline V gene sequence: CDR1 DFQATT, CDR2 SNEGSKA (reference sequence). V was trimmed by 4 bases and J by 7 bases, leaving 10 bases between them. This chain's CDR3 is CSATQGGEAFF. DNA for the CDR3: TGCAGTGCTACCCAGGGCGGTGAAGCTTTCTTT.

CDR3 in amino acids: CASRDGILGEQYF. In DNA, the CDR3 is TGTGCCAGCAGGGACGGGATCCTAGGCGAGCAGTACTTC. The chain carries TRBV6-6 and TRBJ2-7; D may be TRBD2 (5 bases). Germline lookup yields CDR1 MNHNY and CDR2 SVGAGI (reference sequence). With 6 bases removed from V and 6 bases from J, the gap between germline ends came to 15 bases. The CDR3 runs 13 residues.

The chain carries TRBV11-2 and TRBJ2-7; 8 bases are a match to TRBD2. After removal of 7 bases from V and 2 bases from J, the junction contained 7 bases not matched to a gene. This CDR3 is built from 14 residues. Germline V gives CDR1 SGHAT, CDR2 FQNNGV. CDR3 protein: CASTTAGGPYEQYF. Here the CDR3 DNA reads TGTGCCAGCACCACGGCGGGGGGTCCCTACGAGCAGTACTTC.

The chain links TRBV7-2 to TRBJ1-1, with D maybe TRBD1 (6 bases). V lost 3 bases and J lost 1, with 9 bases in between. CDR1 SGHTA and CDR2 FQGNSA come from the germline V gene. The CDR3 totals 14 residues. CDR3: CASSFPGQNTEAFF. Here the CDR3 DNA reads TGTGCCAGCAGCTTTCCGGGACAGAACACTGAAGCTTTCTTT.

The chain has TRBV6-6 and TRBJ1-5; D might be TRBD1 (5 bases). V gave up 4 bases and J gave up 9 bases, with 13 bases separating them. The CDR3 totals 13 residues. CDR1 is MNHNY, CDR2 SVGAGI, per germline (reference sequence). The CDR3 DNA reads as TGTGCCAGCAGTTGGGGGGGGGAATTGCCCCAGCATTTT. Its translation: CASSWGGELPQHF.

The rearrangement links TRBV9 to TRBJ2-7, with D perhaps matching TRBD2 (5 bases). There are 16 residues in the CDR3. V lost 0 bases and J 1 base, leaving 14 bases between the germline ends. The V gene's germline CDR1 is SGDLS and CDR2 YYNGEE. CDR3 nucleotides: TGTGCCAGCAGCGTAGGGAGCGGCTGGTCTTCCTACGAGCAGTACTTC. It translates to CASSVGSGWSSYEQYF.

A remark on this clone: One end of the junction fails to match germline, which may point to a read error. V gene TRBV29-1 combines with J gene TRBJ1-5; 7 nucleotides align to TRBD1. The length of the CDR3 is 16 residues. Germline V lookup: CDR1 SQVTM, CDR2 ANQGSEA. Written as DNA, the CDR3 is TGCAGCGTTAAAGACAGGGACTCGACGGGCAATCAGCCCCAGCATTTT. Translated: CSVKDRDSTGNQPQHF.

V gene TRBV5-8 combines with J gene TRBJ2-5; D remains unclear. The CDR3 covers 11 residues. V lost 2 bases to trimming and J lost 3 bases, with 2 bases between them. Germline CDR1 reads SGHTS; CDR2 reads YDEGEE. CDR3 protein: CASSFEETQYF. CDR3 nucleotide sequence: TGTGCCAGCAGCTTCGAAGAGACCCAGTACTTC.

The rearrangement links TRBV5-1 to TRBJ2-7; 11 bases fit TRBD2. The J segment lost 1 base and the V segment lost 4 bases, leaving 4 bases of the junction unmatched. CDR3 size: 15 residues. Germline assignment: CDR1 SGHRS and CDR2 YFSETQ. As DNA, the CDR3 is TGCGCCAGCAGCCCCCTAGCGGGAGGTTCCTACGAGCAGTACTTC. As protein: CASSPLAGGSYEQYF.

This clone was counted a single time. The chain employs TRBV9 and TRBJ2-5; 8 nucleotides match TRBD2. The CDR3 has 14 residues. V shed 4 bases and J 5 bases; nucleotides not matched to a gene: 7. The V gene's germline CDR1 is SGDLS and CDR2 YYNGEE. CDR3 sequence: CASSPSQREETQYF. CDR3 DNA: TGTGCCAGCAGCCCCTCCCAGCGGGAGGAGACCCAGTACTTC.

The CDR3 DNA is TGTGCCAGCAGTAGGACTAGCGGGAACTACAATGAGCAGTTCTTC. This sequence encodes CASSRTSGNYNEQFF. The chain joins TRBV2 to TRBJ2-1; 12 bases match TRBD2. The trim removed 5 bases at V and 3 bases at J, leaving 2 bases unmatched. Germline CDR1 reads SNHLY; CDR2 reads FYNNEI. This CDR3 contains 15 residues.

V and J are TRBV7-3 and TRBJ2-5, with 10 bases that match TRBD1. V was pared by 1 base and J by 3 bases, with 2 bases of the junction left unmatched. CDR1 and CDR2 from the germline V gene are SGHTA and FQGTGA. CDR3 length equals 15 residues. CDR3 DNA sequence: TGTGCCAGCAGCTTAAAAGGGACAGGGGAAGAGACCCAGTACTTC. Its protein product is CASSLKGTGEETQYF.

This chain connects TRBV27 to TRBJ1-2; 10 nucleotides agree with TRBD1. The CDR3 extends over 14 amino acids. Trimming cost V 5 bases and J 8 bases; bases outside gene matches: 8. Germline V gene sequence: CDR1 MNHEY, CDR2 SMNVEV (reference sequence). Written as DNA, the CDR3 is TGTGCCAGCAGTCCGGGACAGGGGAAGGGCGGCTACACCTTC. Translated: CASSPGQGKGGYTF.

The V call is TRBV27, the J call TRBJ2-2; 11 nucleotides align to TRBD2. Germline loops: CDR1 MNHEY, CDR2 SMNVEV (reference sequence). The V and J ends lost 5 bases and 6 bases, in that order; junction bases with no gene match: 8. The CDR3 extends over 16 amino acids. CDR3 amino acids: CASSPGLAGGSGELFF. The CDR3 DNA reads TGTGCCAGCAGTCCGGGGCTAGCGGGAGGTTCCGGGGAGCTGTTTTTT.